This entry describes one T cell receptor (beta chain). Its target is unknown. This specimen comes from a study of T cells expressing NK-cell markers. With the 5' RACE reads reprocessed, TCRdb shows one record per CDR3 protein and no DNA. This sample's table has some 600,000 distinct CDR3 sequences. Broader study findings: A range of roughly 1.0-8% of CD8+ T cells consisted of dominant NKG2C+ clonotypes in 6 or 7 donors.

What was sequenced was blood T cells: a sorted CD56 or NKG2C T cell subset, CD4+ or CD8+ T cells, or bulk PBMC T cells (not recorded which). This TCR was recovered from a man younger than 35 in good health.

CDR3 region: CASSQGAGSQETQYF. The chain employs TRBV4-1 and TRBJ2-5. Germline V gene data show CDR1 as MGHRA and CDR2 as YSYEKL. CDR3 length: 15 residues.